This T cell receptor beta chain was captured by sequencing in a study of cytomegalovirus exposure and HLA in healthy donors. Only in-frame clones appear in the TCRdb table, and some are missing; sequencing was by immunoSEQ multiplex PCR. The sample consists of some 110,000 clones, about 87% of them appearing once. V lost 4 bases and J 5 bases, leaving 15 bases between the germline ends. This CDR3 contains 14 residues. Per the germline V gene, CDR1 is GTSNPN and CDR2 is SVGIG (reference sequence). This clonotype was obtained from a woman younger than 35 in good health and CMV-seropositive. The sample comprised PBMCs. The gene calls are TRBV30 and TRBJ2-1, with TRBD2 as a possible D gene (6 bases). DNA of the CDR3: TGTGCCTGGATTGGGGGGACCGGGAACAATGAGCAGTTCTTC. As protein: CAWIGGTGNNEQFF.